A single sample is the source of the 22 T cell receptor beta chains below, sequenced in a study of T cell responses to AZD1222 COVID-19 vaccine. Only in-frame clones appear in the TCRdb table, and some are missing; sequencing was by immunoSEQ multiplex PCR. The profile shows 95,000 to 150,000 clones, less than 95% of them singletons. This sample comprised peripheral blood, obtained on day 0 of AZD1222 vaccination. All receptors come from an adult in good health.

The rearrangement joins TRBV4-1 to TRBJ2-3, with D unresolved. Trimming cost V 6 bases and J 0 bases, with 13 bases left between them. In germline, CDR1 is MGHRA, CDR2 YSYEKL. This CDR3 has 15 amino acids. Written as DNA, the CDR3 is TGCGCCAGCAGTCCGATGGAAAGGAGCACAGATACGCAGTATTTT. It codes for CASSPMERSTDTQYF.

This clone was counted once. The chain recombines TRBV28 with TRBJ2-7, with a tentative D call TRBD1 (7 bases). Germline V gene sequence: CDR1 MDHEN, CDR2 SYDVKM. This CDR3 has 14 residues. Deletions cut 4 bases from V and 0 bases from J, with 10 bases between. The CDR3 spells CASSWRDSSYEQYF. CDR3 bases: TGTGCCAGCAGTTGGAGGGACAGCTCCTACGAGCAGTACTTC.

The V call is TRBV5-1, the J call TRBJ2-7; D is possibly TRBD1 (5 bases). The CDR3 consists of 14 residues. V shed 4 bases and J shed 5 bases, with 16 bases lying between them. Germline loops: CDR1 SGHRS, CDR2 YFSETQ. The CDR3 is CASSVLGPEHEQYF. DNA of the CDR3: TGCGCCAGCAGCGTTCTGGGGCCCGAGCACGAGCAGTACTTC.

This clone came up a few times. The CDR3 DNA is TGTGCCAGTAGTTCGACAGGGGGTAGCAATCAGCCCCAGCATTTT. Its protein is CASSSTGGSNQPQHF. The chain is built from TRBV19 and TRBJ1-5, with TRBD1 identical over 9 bases. The CDR3 contains 15 residues. The V gene's germline CDR1 is LNHDA and CDR2 SQIVND (reference sequence). The V and J ends lost 5 bases and 0 bases, in that order; junction bases with no gene match: 2.

This chain uses TRBV6-5 with TRBJ2-1, with D perhaps given as TRBD1 or TRBD2 (5 bases each). There are 13 residues in the CDR3. Germline-derived CDR1 and CDR2 are MNHEY and SVGAGI. The V end was cut by 6 bases, the J end by 2 bases, with 8 bases between. The CDR3 nucleotides are TGTGCCAGCAGCCGAGGGGCCTACAATGAGCAGTTCTTC. Encoded protein: CASSRGAYNEQFF.

The chain is built from TRBV24-1 and TRBJ1-5; maybe TRBD1 (5 bases). CDR1 and CDR2 (germline): KGHDR, SFDVKD. V lost 5 bases, J lost 1 base, and 5 bases lay in between. CDR3 size: 13 residues. The CDR3, as DNA: TGTGCCACCAGTGGACAGAGCAATCAGCCCCAGCATTTT. This gives the protein CATSGQSNQPQHF.

V gene TRBV6-6 combines with J gene TRBJ1-5, with 9 bases aligning to TRBD1. This CDR3 spans 15 amino acids. V gave up 6 bases and J gave up 2 bases; unmatched junction bases: 5. Germline CDR1 MNHNY, CDR2 SVGAGI (reference sequence). The chain's CDR3 is CASSRDRDGNQPQHF. DNA of the CDR3: TGTGCCAGCAGCCGGGACAGGGACGGCAATCAGCCCCAGCATTTT.

The genes are TRBV28 and TRBJ1-6, with TRBD1 as a possible D gene (5 bases). Trimming removed 7 bases from V and 5 bases from J, with 15 bases in between. The germline gives CDR1 MDHEN, CDR2 SYDVKM. The CDR3 length is 15 residues. DNA for the CDR3: TGTGCCAGCACTACGGCCTGGGGGAATAATTCACCCCTCCACTTT. This translates into CASTTAWGNNSPLHF.

This chain joins TRBV3-1 (or the pseudogene TRBV3-2) and TRBJ2-7, with TRBD2 matching over 10 bases. The CDR3 has 17 residues. Looked up from germline, CDR1 is LGHDT and CDR2 is YNNKEL (reference sequence). V lost 7 bases to trimming and J lost 0 bases; unmatched junction nucleotides: 12. CDR3 DNA: TGTGCCAGCACCCGGCGGACTAGCGGTTTCAGCTCCTACGAGCAGTACTTC. Amino acids: CASTRRTSGFSSYEQYF.

In its sample, this clone was seen once. The gene calls are TRBV19 and TRBJ2-2; tentatively, D is TRBD2 (5 bases). Trimming cost V 5 bases and J 0 bases, with 13 bases left between them. CDR1 and CDR2 from the germline V gene are LNHDA and SQIVND (reference sequence). CDR3 length: 16 amino acids. CDR3 bases: TGTGCCAGTAGTGGGCCCGGGATAGCGAACACCGGGGAGCTGTTTTTT. It is translated as CASSGPGIANTGELFF.

This chain joins TRBV4-3 and TRBJ1-2; the match to TRBD1 covers 7 bases. The ends lost 0 bases at V and 8 bases at J; junction bases unmatched: 12. The germline V gene encodes CDR1 LGHNA and CDR2 YSLEER. This CDR3 spans 16 amino acids. The CDR3 loop reads CASSQEGRGPLGGYTF. CDR3 sequence (DNA): TGCGCCAGCAGCCAAGAAGGGAGGGGGCCTTTGGGAGGCTACACCTTC.

The V gene is TRBV24-1, the J gene TRBJ2-7, with 8 bases lining up with TRBD1. The germline CDR1 and CDR2 sequences are KGHDR and SFDVKD. The CDR3 covers 13 residues. V dropped 7 bases and J dropped 4; count of bases not matched to a gene: 5. The CDR3 region has the DNA TGTGCCACCAGCGAAGGACAGGGTTACGAGCAGTACTTC. Translated: CATSEGQGYEQYF.

About this clone: This CDR3 is also generated by other DNA sequences in the sample. The genes are TRBV6-5 and TRBJ2-1, with D uncertain. This CDR3 is built from 12 residues. Germline CDR1 MNHEY, CDR2 SVGAGI. The V and J ends lost 2 bases and 3 bases respectively, with 2 bases between them. The CDR3 spells CASSYNYNEQFF. The CDR3 DNA is TGTGCCAGCAGTTACAACTACAATGAGCAGTTCTTC.

V and J are TRBV5-4 and TRBJ2-1; no reliable D call. Germline lookup yields CDR1 SGHNT and CDR2 YYREEE (reference sequence). Trimming removed 2 bases from V and 7 bases from J, with 7 bases in between. This CDR3 region has 12 residues. The CDR3 here is CASSLSTNEQFF. The CDR3, as DNA: TGTGCCAGCAGCTTATCTACAAATGAGCAGTTCTTC.

The gene calls are TRBV7-8 and TRBJ2-1; the D is unclear. The CDR3 has 15 residues. The germline CDR1 and CDR2 sequences are SGHVS and FQNEAQ. V lost 5 bases and J lost 1, with 12 bases in between. CDR3 region: CASSLFRRSYNEQFF. CDR3 DNA sequence: TGTGCCAGCAGCCTTTTCCGTAGGTCCTACAATGAGCAGTTCTTC. Full variable domain (missing parts from reference TRBV7-8 and TRBJ2-1): GAGVSQSPRYKVAKRGQDVALRCDPISGHVSLFWYQQALGQGPEFLTYFQNEAQLDKSGLPSDRFFAERPEGSVSTLKIQRTQQEDSAVYLCASSLFRRSYNEQFFGPGTRLTVL.

J is TRBJ2-2 and V is TRBV19, with 9 bases fitting TRBD2. CDR3 size: 12 residues. The J segment lost 6 bases and the V segment lost 8 bases, leaving 1 base of the junction unmatched. Germline V gene data show CDR1 as LNHDA and CDR2 as SQIVND (reference sequence). CDR3 nucleotide sequence: TGTGCCAGTGGGACTAGCCCCGGGGAGCTGTTTTTT. This gives the protein CASGTSPGELFF.

The chain uses TRBV10-3 and TRBJ2-7; D possibly corresponds to TRBD1 (6 bases). The germline V gene encodes CDR1 ENHRY and CDR2 SYGVKD. The V gene lost 5 bases and the J gene lost 2 bases, with 10 bases spanning the gap. The CDR3 length is 13 residues. CDR3: CAISPTGTYEQYF. DNA for the CDR3: TGTGCCATCAGTCCTACAGGGACCTACGAGCAGTACTTC.

The V and J genes are TRBV28 and TRBJ2-5; D possibly corresponds to TRBD1 (6 bases). Trimming removed 5 bases from V and 2 bases from J, with 9 bases in between. Germline V gives CDR1 MDHEN, CDR2 SYDVKM. The CDR3 is made up of 13 amino acids. CDR3 residues: CASSADSQETQYF. For the CDR3, the DNA is TGTGCCAGCAGTGCGGACAGTCAAGAGACCCAGTACTTC.

The V and J genes are TRBV6-2 or TRBV6-3 and TRBJ2-7, with D uncertain. Germline V lookup: CDR1 MNHEY, CDR2 SVGEGT. The V end lost 6 bases, the J end lost 7 bases, and 13 bases lay between the germline ends. The CDR3 loop spans 12 amino acids. CDR3 sequence: CASSPVSREQYF. CDR3 nucleotide sequence: TGTGCCAGCAGCCCCGTGTCCAGGGAGCAGTACTTC.

The V gene is TRBV6-2 or TRBV6-3, the J gene TRBJ2-7, with D hard to call. The tail of the sequence fits TRBJ2-5 better, so the J call may be wrong. Germline assignment: CDR1 MNHEY and CDR2 SVGEGT. The CDR3 consists of 16 residues. Here the CDR3 reads CASSTPSMGSSTTQYF. In DNA, the CDR3 is TGTGCCAGCAGTACCCCGTCGATGGGCAGCTCTACGACCCAGTACTTC.

The chain uses TRBV19 and TRBJ2-1; D is unclear. This CDR3 comprises 17 residues. V was clipped by 2 bases and J by 0 bases, with 14 bases between them. Germline CDR1 is LNHDA and CDR2 is SQIVND (reference sequence). CDR3 protein: CASSIRLTTDSYNEQFF. The DNA of the CDR3 is TGTGCCAGTAGTATAAGGCTTACAACCGACTCCTACAATGAGCAGTTCTTC.

The V and J genes are TRBV14 and TRBJ1-2, with D uncertain. The germline gives CDR1 SGHDN, CDR2 FVKESK. The CDR3 has 13 residues. V gave up 4 bases and J gave up 0 bases, with 6 bases separating them. DNA for the CDR3: TGTGCCAGCAGCCGAAGAACTAACTATGGCTACACCTTC. Its translation is CASSRRTNYGYTF.